This TCR beta chain emerged from a study of early T cells in non-severe SARS-CoV-2 infection (TCRdb year 2021). For the wider study: Because TCR sequencing was done on bulk RNA from unsorted whole blood, the alpha and beta chains could not be paired.

Library method: 5' RACE. For sequencing, a NextSeq 500 was employed. To correct for sequencing error and PCR bias, the TCR library protocol tagged individual cDNA molecules with unique molecular identifiers. Sequencing covered both TCR alpha and beta chains, and within each sample the abundances of alpha and beta sequences were tightly co-correlated. The authors processed their data as follows. Decombinator V4 was used to annotate TCR sequences for V gene, J gene and CDR3. TCRs were defined as expanded if a significant change between any two time points was detected under a Poisson model with p below 0.0001. TCR abundances were normalised to the total number of TCRs sequenced per sample and were expressed as counts per million. MAIT TCRs were defined by TRAV1-2 paired with TRAJ12, TRAJ20 or TRAJ33, and iNKT TCRs by TRAV10 paired with TRAJ18. A search of VDJdb, accessed on 1 November 2021, was run for TCRs annotated to CMV, EBV and SARS-CoV-2, with TCRs annotated for multiple antigens excluded. TCRdb reanalyzed the raw reads on its own, using fastp at Q25 for trimming and MiXCR for clone calling, and kept in-frame beta chains. Duplicate CDR3 protein sequences are folded into a single record with the most common DNA and genes. These V and J calls are TCRdb output, not the study's own analysis. The sample table contains some 83,000 distinct CDR3 sequences; only one count was recorded for more than 9% of them. 6.5% to 9% of the sample is taken by the ten largest.

Set within a cohort of healthcare workers in London, UK, this nested case-control study involved weekly PCR testing of nasopharyngeal swabs along with blood sampling. Between 23 and 31 March 2020, the week of the UK lockdown, healthcare workers were enrolled and then followed up weekly for as long as 16 weeks. Points the paper makes about the study in general: VDJdb matching was skewed toward anti-spike CD8 responses and likely underestimated virus-specific expansions, missing private and CD4 specificities.

On this clonotype: Its specific antigen is unknown. The record has no base qualities; no much larger clone is one base away.

Reading the germline V gene gives CDR1 SQVTM and CDR2 ANQGSEA. The V and J ends are trimmed by 1 base and 10 bases, leaving 8 bases between them. The CDR3 has 10 amino acids, counting the end cysteine and phenylalanine. The kept DNA is CDR3 alone, 30 bases in frame from the first base. The sequences come from whole blood, collected at baseline. Here the chain combines TRBV29-1 and TRBJ2-7, with the D gene not confidently named. The TCR comes from an adult who was a healthcare worker with PCR-confirmed SARS-CoV-2 infection or an uninfected control (not recorded which). CDR3 loop: CSVEGPFQYF. The nucleotides read TGCAGCGTTGAAGGTCCGTTTCAGTACTTC.